The 8 T cell receptor beta chains presented below share a single source sample, sequenced in a study of graft-versus-host responses after intestinal transplantation. Plating combined about 200,000 CFSE-labeled responder cells with about 200,000 irradiated, violet-dye-labeled stimulator cells. Measured with immunoSEQ multiplex PCR; TCRdb has only the in-frame clones, and not every one. The sample lists 15,000 to 20,000 clones; about two fifths were seen once. The specimen comprised alloreactive CD8+ T cells from a mixed lymphocyte reaction culture, sampled before intestinal transplant. Described subset: CFSE-low proliferating T cells sorted from approximately six-day pre-transplant mixed lymphocyte reaction (GvH or HvG direction). Receptors originate from a human patient who received an intestinal transplant.

The chain employs TRBV6-5 and TRBJ2-7; no reliable D call. This CDR3 spans 13 amino acids. V shed 5 bases and J shed 5 bases, with 13 bases lying between them. Per the germline V gene, CDR1 is MNHEY and CDR2 is SVGAGI. CDR3 region: CASSPPALDEQYF. Here the CDR3 DNA reads TGTGCCAGCAGTCCACCCGCCTTGGACGAGCAGTACTTC.

The chain joins TRBV6-6 to TRBJ1-1; D remains unclear. Germline V gene sequence: CDR1 MNHNY, CDR2 SVGAGI (reference sequence). This CDR3 spans 14 amino acids. V was trimmed by 0 bases and J by 0 bases, leaving 5 bases between them. CDR3 DNA: TGTGCCAGCAGTTACTCGATCATGAACACTGAAGCTTTCTTT. This translates into CASSYSIMNTEAFF.

There are a few counts of this clone. The rearrangement uses TRBV5-4 and TRBJ1-2, with 8 bases lining up with TRBD1. V lost 2 bases to trimming and J lost 1 base; unmatched junction nucleotides: 10. The CDR3 sequence is 17 residues long. CDR1 is SGHNT and CDR2 is YYREEE in the germline V gene (reference sequence). CDR3 in amino acids: CASSLPGTGLRNYGYTF. The CDR3 DNA reads as TGTGCCAGCAGCTTACCCGGGACAGGACTGCGTAACTATGGCTACACCTTC.

The CDR3 loop is CASSVGGHNQETQYF. The CDR3 DNA follows: TGTGCCAGCAGCGTAGGAGGACATAATCAAGAGACCCAGTACTTC. The chain uses TRBV9 and TRBJ2-5; TRBD1 might be the D (5 bases). The CDR3 sequence is 15 residues long. Germline CDR1 reads SGDLS; CDR2 reads YYNGEE. The V gene lost 0 bases and the J gene lost 2 bases, with 11 bases spanning the gap.

By frequency in the sample, this clone is medium-sized. The chain has TRBV7-9 and TRBJ1-1, with D perhaps TRBD1 (5 bases). Trimming cost V 3 bases and J 5 bases, with 13 bases left between them. Per the germline V gene, CDR1 is SEHNR and CDR2 is FQNEAQ (reference sequence). The CDR3 spans 14 residues. CDR3 DNA: TGTGCCAGCAGCTTGGTTGAAGAGGGGACTGAAGCTTTCTTT. Residues: CASSLVEEGTEAFF.

The V and J genes are TRBV27 and TRBJ2-7; possibly TRBD1 for D (6 bases). V lost 5 bases and J 3 bases, leaving 11 bases between the germline ends. From germline, CDR1 is MNHEY and CDR2 SMNVEV (reference sequence). The CDR3 is made up of 13 amino acids. DNA for the CDR3: TGTGCCAGCAGTCCAACAGGGCTCTACGAGCAGTACTTC. Amino acid sequence: CASSPTGLYEQYF.

Judged by abundance, this clone is medium-sized. Written as DNA, the CDR3 is TGTGCCAGCAAGGAGGGTCCAGACATTCAGTACTTC. Encoded protein: CASKEGPDIQYF. The chain combines TRBV28 with TRBJ2-4; TRBD2 is a possible D gene (6 bases). There are 12 residues in the CDR3. Trimming took 7 bases from V and 8 from J, leaving 12 bases between them. Germline loops: CDR1 MDHEN, CDR2 SYDVKM.

This clone showed up just a few times. This chain connects TRBV9 to TRBJ2-7, with TRBD2 identical over 8 bases. Losses at the gene ends were 3 bases for V and 5 bases for J; bases not matched to a gene: 13. Germline CDR1 reads SGDLS; CDR2 reads YYNGEE. The CDR3 contains 16 residues. The CDR3 is CASSAVRGAGVDEQYF. In nucleotides, the CDR3 is TGTGCCAGCAGCGCCGTCCGAGGAGCGGGAGTTGACGAGCAGTACTTC.